This TCR beta chain was retrieved from a study of human T cells and chemical hapten exposure. Study-level information: TCR yield per sample varied, mainly due to pooled library volumes.

Time point here: pre-sensitization, week 0. The sample's treatment: therapeutic diphenylcyclopropenone sensitization with weekly scalp DPC. Unique molecular identifiers were linked by the library to individual cDNA molecules. Via MiXCR, TCRdb re-called the RACE reads, giving one row per CDR3 protein. Of around 95,000 distinct CDR3 sequences listed, roughly a tenth are singletons. This clonotype has more than one count but fewer than ten. Germline CDR1 and CDR2: SNHLY and FYNNEI. V lost 3 bases and J lost 0, with 10 bases in between. This CDR3 spans 15 amino acids. The material was whole blood, obtained in connection with sensitization to the hapten diphenylcyclopropenone (DPC). The receptor was derived from a woman aged 60 to 75 with alopecia areata. Some clones in this sample may be carry-over from other donors' samples. V and J are TRBV2 and TRBJ2-3; D unresolved. This CDR3 is CASSEVARSTDTQYF. DNA for the CDR3: TGTGCCAGCAGTGAGGTCGCCAGGAGCACAGATACGCAGTATTTT.